This T cell receptor beta chain was retrieved from a study of T-cell reconstitution after alpha-beta-depleted transplantation in children. The CDR3 runs 14 residues. Germline V gene lookup returns CDR1 SNHLY and CDR2 FYNNEI. Trimming cost V 7 bases and J 7 bases, with 16 bases left between them. Unique molecular identifiers tagged the TCRbeta library. TCRdb re-derived calls from the PCR reads in MiXCR, one entry per CDR3 protein. The sample shows more than 200,000 distinct CDR3 sequences, about a sixth of them seen only once. Of note for this clonotype: Just one base apart from a much larger clone, this may be a read error. Given the absence of the conserved phenylalanine or tryptophan at the CDR3 end, a read error is likely.

V usage is TRBV2 and J usage is TRBJ2-2; perhaps TRBD1 as D (5 bases). The TCR originated in a male patient aged 2 to 9 who had a stem cell transplant for acute lymphoblastic leukemia, so the T cells may come from the graft donor. The specimen was PBMCs, mostly from graft donor cells, collected 360 days after TCRalphabeta/CD19-depleted stem cell transplant. CDR3 sequence (DNA): TGTGCCAGCACTGGGGCCCTCCAAGGCGGGGAGCTGTTTTCT. Translation: CASTGALQGGELFS.